This T cell receptor (beta chain) was identified during a study of T cell responses to AZD1222 COVID-19 vaccine. The data were produced by immunoSEQ multiplex PCR, yet TCRdb's version contains in-frame clones alone and is incomplete. This sample has about 110,000 clones; around 90% occur once, and the top ten carry under 10%. Points on this clone: No antigen is known for it.

The study's findings and limits: Spike-wide coverage was observed for vaccine-associated CD4 TCRs, with dominant responses at 160-218 and 743-854.

J lost 4 bases, V lost 4 bases, and 7 bases had no gene match. CDR3 length equals 15 residues. The germline CDR1 and CDR2 sequences are SGHDN and FVKESK. The input for sequencing was peripheral blood, taken on day 0 of AZD1222 vaccination. This TCR was recovered from an adult in good health. The chain uses TRBV14 and TRBJ1-2; TRBD1 matches at 9 bases. CDR3 protein: CASSPGTGPLYGYTF. In nucleotides, the CDR3 is TGTGCCAGCAGCCCCGGGACAGGGCCACTCTATGGCTACACCTTC.